The 20 T cell receptor beta chains below come from one sample, sequenced in a study of tumor-infiltrating lymphocytes in primary liver carcinoma. The tissue used was unsorted bulk material of about 19-34 mg. RNA and DNA were co-extracted from it with the AllPrep DNA/RNA mini kit. From 500 ng of total RNA, TCR beta-specific cDNA was reverse-transcribed using a constant-region primer. A slightly modified ARM-PCR protocol with three nested multiplex PCR rounds produced these TCR beta libraries. Two initial PCR rounds of around 10 cycles each paired TRBV1-TRBV30 forward primers with a C-beta reverse primer. TCRdb independently ran MiXCR on the multiplex PCR reads; one entry per CDR3 protein. This table holds approximately 190,000 distinct CDR3 sequences, approximately 86% found once. Sequencing was carried out using tumor tissue from primary liver carcinoma. The receptors were gathered from a middle-aged man with primary liver carcinoma and hepatitis B virus infection.

As concerns this clonotype: Sequence at one end of the junction differs from germline and may be a read error. The V gene is TRBV6-5, the J gene TRBJ2-1, with TRBD2 as a possible D gene (5 bases). The V gene's germline CDR1 is MNHEY and CDR2 SVGAGI. The CDR3 loop spans 15 amino acids. As DNA, the CDR3 is TGTGCCAGCAGGGGAGCAGGTCCTTCCTACAATGAGCAGGTCTTC. Translation gives CASRGAGPSYNEQVF.

Comments on this clonotype: This CDR3 is missing its conserved last phenylalanine or tryptophan, likely due to a read error. The V and J genes are TRBV29-1 and TRBJ2-1; D is unresolved. Germline assignment: CDR1 SQVTM and CDR2 ANQGSEA. There are 14 residues in the CDR3. CDR3 in DNA: TGCAGCGTTGTTCGGACGGAATCCTACGATGAGCAGTTCTTA. Translated, it gives CSVVRTESYDEQFL.

This clonotype came up many times. V is TRBV6-2 or TRBV6-3 and J is TRBJ2-7; either TRBD1 or TRBD2 may fit D (5 bases each). V was clipped by 0 bases and J by 1 base, with 16 bases between them. Germline lookup yields CDR1 MNHEY and CDR2 SVGEGT. The CDR3 runs 17 residues. CDR3 in DNA: TGTGCCAGCAGTTACTCCGACTTGGGACGACGATCCTACGAGCAGTACTTC. As protein: CASSYSDLGRRSYEQYF.

This clonotype appeared once. One junction end disagrees with the germline gene, perhaps due to a read error. The V and J genes are TRBV6-5 and TRBJ1-1, with D possibly being TRBD1 (5 bases). The CDR3 covers 13 residues. From germline, CDR1 is MNHEY and CDR2 SVGAGI. The CDR3 sequence is CTSSRTWDTEAFF. In DNA form, the CDR3 reads TGTACCAGCAGTAGGACATGGGATACAGAAGCTTTCTTT.

This clonotype has ten or more counts. The chain uses TRBV5-4 and TRBJ2-1; 10 positions match TRBD2. This CDR3 is built from 16 residues. The J segment lost 4 bases and the V segment lost 7 bases, leaving 11 bases of the junction unmatched. The V gene's germline CDR1 is SGHNT and CDR2 YYREEE (reference sequence). CDR3 in DNA: TGTGCCAGCGCCATGGCGAGCGGGAGGGGTTACAATGAGCAGTTCTTC. The encoded protein is CASAMASGRGYNEQFF.

Concerning this clonotype itself: This CDR3 fails to terminate in the conserved phenylalanine or tryptophan, so it likely reflects a read error. Because the CDR3's place on the DNA is in doubt, the DNA is left out and the CDR3 is given as listed by TCRdb. The rearrangement links TRBV6-2 or TRBV6-3 to TRBJ2-7; the tabulated D call, TRBD2, remains unverified against the DNA. Germline-derived CDR1 and CDR2 are MNHEY and SVGEGT. Counting both end residues, the CDR3 totals 16 amino acids. CDR3 protein: CASSYSLIAGYREQYL.

V gene TRBV20-1 combines with J gene TRBJ2-7, with 7 positions matching TRBD2. This CDR3 comprises 14 residues. V trimming: 0 bases; J trimming: 5 bases; junction bases outside the gene matches: 7. The germline CDR1 and CDR2 sequences are DFQATT and SNEGSKA (reference sequence). CDR3 protein: CSARDGLVLDEQYF. The CDR3 DNA is TGCAGTGCTAGAGACGGACTAGTACTCGACGAGCAGTACTTC.

The genes are TRBV28 and TRBJ1-3; tentatively, D is TRBD1 (5 bases). Germline loops: CDR1 MDHEN, CDR2 SYDVKM. V shed 11 bases and J shed 3 bases, with 20 bases lying between them. This CDR3 region has 15 residues. This CDR3 is CAGKIKGMGGNTIYF. For the CDR3, the DNA is TGTGCCGGCAAAATTAAGGGGATGGGTGGAAACACCATATATTTT.

Regarding this clonotype: Lacking the conserved final phenylalanine or tryptophan, this CDR3 likely reflects a read error. This chain joins TRBV6-5 and TRBJ2-1; TRBD2 matches at 12 bases. V was pared by 6 bases and J by 6 bases, with 12 bases of the junction left unmatched. The CDR3 loop spans 17 amino acids. Germline CDR1 reads MNHEY; CDR2 reads SVGAGI. In nucleotides, the CDR3 is TGTGCCAGCAGACCACCTGGACTAGCGGGGATCTGCAATGAGCAGTTCTTA. Residues: CASRPPGLAGICNEQFL.

To note about this clonotype: The conserved phenylalanine or tryptophan is not found at the CDR3 terminus, so this likely reflects a read error. The CDR3 reads CASSTRGATEAFS. The DNA of the CDR3 is TGTGCCAGCAGCACAAGGGGGGCTACTGAAGCTTTCTCT. The V gene is TRBV6-6, the J gene TRBJ1-1, with a possible D match to TRBD1 (6 bases). Germline CDR1 and CDR2: MNHNY and SVGAGI (reference sequence). V lost 6 bases and J lost 5, with 13 bases in between. CDR3 length equals 13 residues.

The V gene is TRBV29-1, the J gene TRBJ1-1; possible D gene TRBD1, 5 bases. CDR3 size: 15 residues. V gave up 4 bases and J gave up 11 bases, with 26 bases separating them. CDR1 SQVTM and CDR2 ANQGSEA come from the germline V gene. CDR3 in amino acids: CSVGPGWCMVAGAFF. The DNA for the CDR3 is TGCAGCGTTGGTCCAGGGTGGTGTATGGTCGCTGGGGCTTTCTTT.

This sequence joins TRBV29-1 and TRBJ2-2; D is ambiguous. V gave up 7 bases and J gave up 8 bases, with 17 bases separating them. CDR1 SQVTM and CDR2 ANQGSEA come from the germline V gene. The length of the CDR3 is 13 residues. The CDR3 is CSAAQKPTGELFF. For the CDR3, the DNA is TGCAGCGCTGCACAAAAACCGACAGGGGAGCTGTTTTTT.

Comments on this clonotype: An end of the junction differs from the germline gene, which may be a read error. This sequence joins TRBV29-1 and TRBJ2-2, with D possibly being TRBD1 or TRBD2 (6 bases each). The germline gives CDR1 SQVTM, CDR2 ANQGSEA. The CDR3 spans 15 residues. The CDR3 is CSVGAGLGCTGELFF. The CDR3 nucleotides are TGCAGCGTGGGGGCGGGGCTAGGTTGCACCGGGGAGTTGTTTTTT.

The CDR3 reads CANGATGGFGKNIQYF. DNA for the CDR3: TGTGCCAACGGTGCCACTGGGGGGTTCGGCAAAAACATTCAGTACTTC. This chain joins TRBV6-1 and TRBJ2-4, with D perhaps matching TRBD2 (6 bases). V was clipped by 10 bases and J by 3 bases, with 22 bases between them. The germline gives CDR1 MNHNS, CDR2 SASEGT. There are 16 residues in the CDR3.

V gene TRBV6-5 combines with J gene TRBJ2-7, with 10 bases aligning to TRBD1. The J call may not be correct, given that the DNA end is closer to TRBJ2-1. This CDR3 spans 14 amino acids. Germline V gives CDR1 MNHEY, CDR2 SVGAGI. The CDR3 sequence is CASKAGQGFWEQFF. In DNA, the CDR3 is TGTGCCAGCAAGGCGGGACAGGGGTTTTGGGAGCAGTTCTTC.

This clonotype was observed at least ten times. The chain couples TRBV6-5 to TRBJ2-3; 8 nucleotides agree with TRBD2. CDR1 is MNHEY, CDR2 SVGAGI, per germline. This CDR3 has 15 residues. Trimming at V came to 6 bases and at J to 7 bases, leaving 12 bases not matched to a gene. The CDR3 DNA follows: TGTGCCAGCAGGGTCGGGGGACTAGGTACGCATACGCAGTATTTT. Translating gives CASRVGGLGTHTQYF.

Worth noting for this clonotype: This may arise from a read error, as a much more abundant clone is one base away. The chain joins TRBV7-9 to TRBJ2-7; no firm D call. Trimming stripped 8 bases from V and 0 bases from J, with 20 bases between. The length of the CDR3 is 16 residues. Germline CDR1 reads SEHNR; CDR2 reads FQNEAQ (reference sequence). The CDR3 coding sequence is TGTGCCAGCTGCCCAAGCCATCACTTGAGCTCCTACGAGCAGTACTTC. It is translated as CASCPSHHLSSYEQYF. Full variable domain (remainder filled in from reference TRBV7-9 and TRBJ2-7): DTGVSQNPRHKITKRGQNVTFRCDPISEHNRLYWYRQTLGQGPEFLTYFQNEAQLEKSRLLSDRFSAERPKGSFSTLEIQRTEQGDSAMYLCASCPSHHLSSYEQYFGPGTRLTVT.

V gene TRBV28 combines with J gene TRBJ2-7; D perhaps matches TRBD2 (6 bases). The CDR3 runs to 16 residues. The germline CDR1 and CDR2 sequences are MDHEN and SYDVKM. Trimming left V 3 bases short and J 6 bases short, with 21 bases between. The CDR3 sequence is CASSFPGTPMALEQYF. The CDR3 DNA reads as TGTGCCAGCAGTTTCCCTGGGACTCCCATGGCGCTCGAGCAGTACTTC. Using reference TRBV28 and TRBJ2-7 for the parts outside the CDR3, the full variable domain is DVKVTQSSRYLVKRTGEKVFLECVQDMDHENMFWYRQDPGLGLRLIYFSYDVKMKEKGDIPEGYSVSREKKERFSLILESASTNQTSMYLCASSFPGTPMALEQYFGPGTRLTVT.

Note on this clonotype: A junction boundary mismatches the germline segment, possibly from a read error. The genes are TRBV28 and TRBJ2-1; the match to TRBD2 covers 11 bases. CDR3 length: 13 amino acids. The V gene's germline CDR1 is MDHEN and CDR2 SYDVKM. The CDR3 nucleotides are TGTGCCAACAGCCTCGGGACTAGCGGTGAGCATTTCTTC. Residues: CANSLGTSGEHFF.

Comment on this clonotype: This CDR3 fails to terminate in the conserved phenylalanine or tryptophan, so it likely reflects a read error. The V gene is TRBV29-1, the J gene TRBJ1-1; TRBD1 agrees at 7 bases. Germline loops: CDR1 SQVTM, CDR2 ANQGSEA. Trimming took 4 bases from V and 2 from J; bases not matched to a gene: 10. The CDR3 spans 15 residues. The CDR3 is CSVGDRGTENTEAFS. As DNA, the CDR3 is TGCAGCGTTGGAGATCGGGGGACAGAAAACACTGAAGCTTTCTCT.